The clone carrying this TCR beta chain appeared a few times. Unique molecular identifiers were incorporated during preparation of the TCRbeta library. TCRdb re-analysed the PCR reads in MiXCR, keeping a single row per CDR3 protein. The sample includes about 400,000 distinct CDR3 sequences, roughly 15% seen only once; the top ten take 4% to 5.5%. V was clipped by 3 bases and J by 6 bases; unmatched bases: 7. The CDR3 runs 14 residues. The germline V gene has CDR1 SGHKS and CDR2 YYEKEE (reference sequence). The sample belongs to a study of T-cell reconstitution after alpha-beta-depleted transplantation in children.

The receptor's source is a human donor who donated a stem cell graft to a child with Fanconi anemia. J is TRBJ1-1 and V is TRBV5-5; 8 bases map to TRBD1. Specimen: PBMCs, collected from the stem cell graft. CDR3 in DNA: TGTGCCAGCAGCTGGACAGGGACGGGCGCTGAAGCTTTCTTT. Translation: CASSWTGTGAEAFF.